This T cell receptor beta chain was captured by sequencing in a study of cytomegalovirus exposure and HLA in healthy donors. The method was immunoSEQ multiplex PCR; TCRdb's version includes in-frame clones alone and lacks a portion of them. In the table there are more than 150,000 clones, around 89% of which are singletons. The donors belonged to the approximately 130-subject validation cohort, separate from the approximately 670-subject first cohort. The TCR was taken from a man aged 18 to 29 in good health and CMV-seronegative. Sample: PBMCs.

The CDR3 DNA is TGTGCCAGCAGCGGGACAGTGGGATTCTATGGCTACACCTTC. It is translated as CASSGTVGFYGYTF. The chain couples TRBV6-1 to TRBJ1-2; 7 nucleotides line up with TRBD1. CDR1 and CDR2 from the germline V gene are MNHNS and SASEGT. J gave up 4 bases and V 6 bases, and 8 bases lay outside the gene matches. The CDR3 runs 14 residues.